This section outlines one T cell receptor (beta chain) sequence together with its context. This entry comes from a study of blood T cell repertoires in COVID-19. The overall study: Acute and convalescent COVID-19 specimens originated in the United States, Italy and Spain. PBMCs, B-cell-depleted T cells, or T cells provided the cDNA or gDNA that made up the material.

Seattle-derived patients entered the study during active infection and were followed longitudinally. The germline CDR1 and CDR2 sequences are MNHEY and SVGEGT. V lost 3 bases to trimming and J lost 6 bases, with 5 bases between them. The CDR3 sequence is 12 residues long. Per the original data handling: Reference gene primer amplification gave nucleated cell count estimates. Assay: immunoSEQ multiplex PCR; the TCRdb copy retains only in-frame clones and omits some. V, J and clone size are taken as reported in that table, and D and trimming were inferred from the DNA itself. Of about 370,000 clones in the sample, approximately 88% were seen once.

The sample consisted of peripheral blood. The TCR was taken from a woman in her 30s with COVID-19, enrolled during active disease. The V gene is TRBV6-2 or TRBV6-3, the J gene TRBJ2-2; D is undetermined. The DNA for the CDR3 is TGTGCCAGCAGTTATTATCCCGGGGAGCTGTTTTTT. This encodes CASSYYPGELFF.